The 6 T cell receptor beta chains presented below share a single source sample, sequenced in a study of T cells in Graves' hyperthyroidism and ophthalmopathy (dated by TCRdb to about 2019). Libraries were constructed by multiplex PCR. The sequencing machine was an Illumina HiSeq 2000. The TCR beta CDR3 regions were amplified from the RNA transcripts. The TCR CDR3 was subjected to a first round of RT-PCR using the HTBI primer set and the Qiagen OneStep RT-PCR kit. TCRdb handled the public reads itself, with Q25 trimming in fastp and clone calling in MiXCR, and kept productive beta chains. CDR3 protein duplicates are merged, each entry listing the most common genes and DNA. This sample holds 530,000 or so distinct CDR3 sequences; around a quarter were observed only once. The ten largest clonotypes hold around 10% of the sample. The sample taken for sequencing was blood. These receptors all come from a woman in her 30s with Graves' ophthalmopathy.

The chain recombines TRBV11-2 with TRBJ1-1; 8 bases map to TRBD1. V lost 3 bases, J lost 0 bases, and 6 bases stayed unmatched. Germline-derived CDR1 and CDR2 are SGHAT and FQNNGV. The CDR3 runs to 16 residues. The CDR3 loop is CASSFRTGRMNTEAFF. The CDR3 nucleotides read TGTGCCAGCAGCTTCAGGACAGGGAGAATGAACACTGAAGCTTTCTTT.

On this clonotype: This may arise from a read error, as a much more abundant clone is one base away. CDR3 in amino acids: CAIRPDGQGITGELCF. DNA for the CDR3: TGTGCCATCAGACCCGACGGACAGGGAATCACCGGGGAGCTGTGTTTT. The rearrangement uses TRBV10-3 and TRBJ2-2; 8 bases match TRBD1. Germline CDR1 ENHRY, CDR2 SYGVKD. This CDR3 is 16 amino acids long.

This clonotype was detected ten times or more. This CDR3 is CSALTGALNTEAFF. DNA of the CDR3: TGCAGTGCTTTAACCGGGGCTCTGAACACTGAAGCTTTCTTT. The rearrangement joins TRBV20-1 to TRBJ1-1; TRBD1 is a possible D gene (5 bases). The germline V gene has CDR1 DFQATT and CDR2 SNEGSKA (reference sequence). Trimming shortened V by 5 bases and J by 0 bases, and 13 bases separated the two germline ends. The CDR3 is 14 amino acids.

This clonotype was counted ten times or more. The genes are TRBV15 and TRBJ1-2; D is unclear. Germline V gene sequence: CDR1 LNHNV, CDR2 YYDKDF (reference sequence). The CDR3 has 14 amino acids. Trimming shortened V by 0 bases and J by 5 bases, and 10 bases separated the two germline ends. CDR3 DNA: TGTGCCACCAGCAGAGAAGGGCCGGGGTATGGCTACACCTTC. Amino acid sequence: CATSREGPGYGYTF. Variable domain in full (rest from reference TRBV15 and TRBJ1-2): DAMVIQNPRYQVTQFGKPVTLSCSQTLNHNVMYWYQQKSSQAPKLLFHYYDKDFNNEADTPDNFQSRRPNTSFCFLDIRSPGLGDTAMYLCATSREGPGYGYTFGSGTRLTVV.

This clonotype has ten or more counts. The rearrangement uses TRBV6-5 and TRBJ1-2; D not certain. V was trimmed by 2 bases and J by 4 bases, leaving 17 bases between them. Germline V gene data show CDR1 as MNHEY and CDR2 as SVGAGI. CDR3 length: 16 amino acids. In DNA, the CDR3 is TGTGCCAGCAGTTACGGACCCGCCTTGGTTGGCTATGGCTACACCTTC. Amino acid sequence: CASSYGPALVGYGYTF.

This clonotype came up many times. The gene calls are TRBV2 and TRBJ1-5; D unclear. Per the germline V gene, CDR1 is SNHLY and CDR2 is FYNNEI. This CDR3 region has 14 residues. The ends were cut back, 3 bases at V and 8 bases at J, with 14 bases in the middle. The DNA of the CDR3 is TGTGCCAGCAGTGATTGGTCCTCGGTCGAGCCCCAGCATTTT. Protein sequence: CASSDWSSVEPQHF.